These T cell receptor beta chains were read from a single sample in a study of cytomegalovirus exposure and HLA in healthy donors. Sequenced by immunoSEQ multiplex PCR; TCRdb stores in-frame clones only, minus some. The table lists about 170,000 clones, 79% of them singletons. Sequenced input: PBMCs. The receptors derive from a woman in her forties or fifties in good health and CMV-seronegative. CDR3s include the opening cysteine and the closing phenylalanine or tryptophan. D genes are given only for firm matches. Size is stated for part of the rows, as once, few or many counts, or as a class when the clone is expanded.

J,D,V,size,CDR3,DNA
TRBJ2-2,TRBD2,TRBV11-2,-,CASSETSGRATNTGELFF,TGTGCCAGCAGCGAGACTAGCGGGAGGGCCACGAACACCGGGGAGCTGTTTTTT
TRBJ2-1,TRBD2,TRBV7-7,-,CASSLRGTSGIAEQFF,TGTGCTAGCAGCTTAAGGGGGACTAGCGGGATTGCTGAGCAGTTCTTC
TRBJ2-7,TRBD1,TRBV7-2,few,CASSQTGDSSFYEQYF,TGTGCCAGCAGCCAGACTGGGGACAGCTCTTTCTACGAGCAGTACTTC
TRBJ1-2,-,TRBV28,-,CASSLVQHYGYTF,TGTGCCAGCAGTTTGGTACAGCACTATGGCTACACCTTC
TRBJ1-1,-,TRBV28,-,CATQVGSLNTEAFF,TGTGCCACCCAGGTAGGGAGCCTGAACACTGAAGCTTTCTTT
TRBJ2-7,-,TRBV9,-,CASSGTGSSYEQYF,TGTGCCAGCAGCGGAACAGGGAGCTCCTACGAGCAGTACTTC
TRBJ2-7,TRBD2,TRBV28,-,CASSSGRDAYEQYF,TGTGCCAGCAGCAGTGGGAGGGACGCCTACGAGCAGTACTTC
TRBJ2-3,TRBD2,TRBV5-1,-,CASSLTSGPQDTQYF,TGCGCCAGCAGCTTGACTAGCGGACCACAAGATACGCAGTATTTT
TRBJ2-1,-,TRBV19,few,CASSIGSLNEQFF,TGTGCCAGTAGTATAGGGTCCCTAAATGAGCAGTTCTTC
TRBJ1-2,TRBD1,TRBV6-5,-,CASSQGTAAGYTF,TGTGCCAGCAGTCAAGGGACAGCTGCTGGCTACACCTTC
TRBJ2-7,TRBD2,TRBV7-9,-,CSSSSAGGVEQYF,TGTTCCAGCAGCTCAGCGGGGGGAGTCGAGCAGTACTTC
TRBJ2-7,-,TRBV11-2,-,CASRITGGVYEQYF,TGTGCCAGCCGCATTACGGGGGGCGTCTACGAGCAGTACTTC
TRBJ2-7,-,TRBV15,-,CATSRERMKQYF,TGTGCCACCAGCAGAGAGAGAATGAAGCAGTACTTC
TRBJ1-4,TRBD1,TRBV18,-,CASSPLGTGGTANEKLFF,TGTGCCAGCTCACCTCTCGGGACAGGGGGCACGGCTAATGAAAAACTGTTTTTT
TRBJ2-3,-,TRBV29-1,-,CSVGVSGDTQYF,TGCAGCGTGGGTGTTTCGGGGGATACGCAGTATTTT
TRBJ2-5,TRBD2,TRBV5-3,-,CARRPGTSGPQETQYF,TGTGCCAGAAGGCCCGGGACTAGCGGGCCCCAAGAGACCCAGTACTTC
TRBJ2-1,-,TRBV9,-,CASSANQTGFRWNEQFF,TGTGCCAGCAGCGCAAACCAAACAGGGTTCAGGTGGAATGAGCAGTTCTTC
TRBJ1-5,-,TRBV7-9,-,CASSPVGGLSNQPQHF,TGTGCCAGCAGCCCCGTGGGGGGTCTTAGCAATCAGCCCCAGCATTTT
TRBJ2-4,TRBD1,TRBV25-1,-,CASRGQVKNIQYF,TGTGCCAGCAGGGGACAGGTGAAAAACATTCAGTACTTC
TRBJ2-7,-,TRBV28,-,CASSRVSYEQYF,TGTGCCAGCAGTCGGGTCTCCTACGAGCAGTACTTC
TRBJ1-5,-,TRBV6-6,once,CASSQDNSNQPQHF,TGTGCCAGCAGCCAGGACAATTCAAATCAGCCCCAGCATTTT
TRBJ2-6,TRBD1,TRBV7-2,-,CASSAKGQGAGANVLTF,TGTGCCAGCAGCGCAAAGGGACAGGGGGCTGGGGCCAACGTCCTGACTTTC
TRBJ1-2,-,TRBV9,-,CASSPLGRGQPNYGYTF,TGTGCCAGCAGCCCTCTCGGGCGGGGCCAACCTAACTATGGCTACACCTTC
TRBJ2-2,-,TRBV19,-,CASSPGVGNTGELFF,TGTGCCAGTAGCCCCGGGGTGGGGAACACCGGGGAGCTGTTTTTT
TRBJ1-3,TRBD1,TRBV9,once,CASNEQGASRNTIYF,TGTGCCAGCAACGAGCAGGGGGCTAGTAGAAACACCATATATTTT
TRBJ1-4,-,TRBV6-1,-,CASSPEGGTNEKLFF,TGTGCCAGCAGTCCTGAGGGGGGGACTAATGAAAAACTGTTTTTT
TRBJ2-7,TRBD2,TRBV5-4,-,CASSAGLVGYEQYF,TGTGCCAGCAGCGCGGGACTAGTTGGGTACGAGCAGTACTTC
TRBJ2-2,TRBD1,TRBV5-1,-,CASSWQGAGELFF,TGCGCCAGCAGCTGGCAGGGGGCCGGGGAGCTGTTTTTT
TRBJ1-1,TRBD1,TRBV6-6,-,CASRGTVEAFF,TGTGCCAGCAGAGGGACAGTTGAAGCTTTCTTT
TRBJ1-6,-,TRBV14,-,CASSQVVARDSPLHF,TGTGCCAGCAGCCAAGTGGTGGCCAGGGATTCACCCCTCCACTTT
TRBJ2-7,TRBD1,TRBV6-6,-,CASRYGTGGKQYF,TGTGCCAGCAGATATGGGACAGGCGGAAAGCAGTACTTC
TRBJ2-2,TRBD2,TRBV19,few,CASSSLSGGGTGELFF,TGTGCCAGTAGTTCCCTGAGCGGGGGAGGCACCGGGGAGCTGTTTTTT
TRBJ1-5,TRBD1,TRBV6-1,-,CASRGTGGSQPQHF,TGTGCCAGCAGGGGGACAGGGGGCAGTCAGCCCCAGCATTTT
TRBJ1-1,TRBD1,TRBV7-8,once,CASSSKKTGDTEAFF,TGTGCCAGCAGCTCGAAAAAGACAGGGGATACTGAAGCTTTCTTT
TRBJ1-3,TRBD1,TRBV7-3,-,CASSTGVGGTTIYF,TGTGCCAGCAGCACAGGGGTAGGGGGAACCACCATATATTTT